The subject of this entry is one T cell receptor beta chain. This clonotype was seen ten or more times. Its antigen has not been determined. No quality values exist for individual bases; no much larger clone is one base distant. Libraries of naive CD8 T cells were built from approximately 20,000 to 1,000,000 sorted cells, with 10%, 30% or 50% of the purified RNA used. Naive CD8 T cells, defined as CD8+CD4-CCR7+CD45RA+, were FACS-sorted into RLT Plus buffer on a BD FACSAria II. To test detection sensitivity, Jurkat RNA equal to ten TCR copies was added to samples of about 20,000-1,000,000 naive CD8 T cells. CD8 T cells were enriched using RosetteSep CD8+ T Cell Enrichment Cocktail and Ficoll-Paque, and the enriched cells then underwent ACK red cell lysis. This sample was taken from a study of molecular identifiers for immune sequencing clone quantification (dated by TCRdb to between 2018 and 2020). About the investigation overall: For a replicate experiment, RNA from roughly 21,000 or 96,000 naive CD8 T cells was divided into five aliquots, and four of the five aliquots were sequenced. CD8 T cells were used in a methods study to benchmark molecular-identifier clustering-based TCR repertoire sequencing (MIDCIRS) and TCR RNA copy counting.

V loses 5 bases of germline sequence and J loses 10 bases, and the interval between the two ends is 28 bases. CDR1 and CDR2, per the germline V gene, are SNHLY and FYNNEI. The CDR3, cysteine through phenylalanine, is 17 amino acids long. The DNA shown is the 51-base CDR3, in frame from base 1. Broad study findings and their caveats: Highly expanded clone sizes could be underestimated because identical TCR molecules may share a barcode. Modeling indicated about 3.1 TCR RNA copies recovered per cell, compared with 7.5 to 10 by digital PCR, which implies a capture efficiency of 25% to 35%. When barcode sub-clustering was not used, chimeric consensus sequences inflated TCR diversity, with chimeras reaching as high as 47%. Clones above 20 RNA copies held over 97% of molecules in CMV-specific effector cells but under 1% in naive cells. The naive libraries included spiked-in Jurkat TCR RNA (about nine copies' worth), and this Jurkat TCR RNA is not part of the donor repertoire. Even against a background of 800,000 to 1,000,000 naive CD8 T cells, spiked-in Jurkat TCR RNA amounting to a single cell's worth was reported to be detectable.

Libraries were prepared through PCR. Sequencing used a NextSeq 500. Preparation of bulk TCR libraries followed a previously described approach, with the TCR primers listed in Table S5. Total RNA was purified with the Qiagen AllPrep DNA/RNA kit. Reads from multiple sequencing runs of the same library were pooled before analysis. Per the authors' processing: Only reads with exact TCR constant sequence were kept, trimmed to 150 nt, and grouped by their 12-nt molecular barcodes. Reads within each barcode group were sub-clustered using a 15% Levenshtein threshold, and quality-weighted consensus sequences were constructed for each RNA molecule. Non-functional sequences were removed, as were lower-count sequences one edit away from another. Based on fitting two negative binomial distributions, any barcode sub-cluster with under 20% of the maximum read count was discarded. The public reads were run again by TCRdb, first through fastp at Q25 and then through MiXCR, and only productive beta chains were kept. Entries are consolidated by CDR3 protein sequence, retaining the most common genes and DNA. These V and J calls derive from TCRdb rather than the authors' analysis. The sample data list a few hundred thousand distinct CDR3 sequences, and roughly 24% of these were observed just once. About 0.73% of the sample belongs to the ten largest clones.

This TCR was recovered from a human donor in good health. Some libraries in this study had Jurkat cell RNA spiked in. This receptor chain uses TRBV2 and TRBJ2-3; a confident D gene designation cannot be given. Sequenced input: naive CD8+ T cells from blood, with Jurkat cell RNA spiked in. This specimen's cell subset or site label, interpreted: FACS-sorted CD8+CD4-CCR7+CD45RA+ naive T cells. The DNA reads as follows: TGTGCCAGCAGTCCCCCTTACACGGTACGCGATGGTTGGGCGCAGTATTTT. Its protein is CASSPPYTVRDGWAQYF.